Listed below are T cell receptor beta chains from one sample, sequenced in a study of blood T cell repertoires in COVID-19. Libraries were prepared by immunoSEQ multiplex PCR; TCRdb keeps only in-frame clonotypes and omits some of them. The data contain 40,000 to 60,000 clones, about 88% of them singletons. The sample comprised peripheral blood. These receptors originate from a man in his forties or fifties with active COVID-19. Both conserved end residues are part of each CDR3. Each record gives: CDR3 DNA, CDR3 protein, D gene, J gene, clone size, V gene. A D gene is named only where the DNA matches it firmly. Clone size is shown for a subset of rows, as once, few, many or a class of expanded clone.

cdr3_nt: TGTGCCAGTAGTCCACGAGGCAGGGGCTACAATCAGCCCCAGCATTTT
cdr3_aa: CASSPRGRGYNQPQHF
d_call: -
j_call: TRBJ1-5
clone_size: few
v_call: TRBV19

cdr3_nt: TGTGCCAGCACCCGACAGGGGCGAAACACTGAAGCTTTCTTT
cdr3_aa: CASTRQGRNTEAFF
d_call: TRBD1
j_call: TRBJ1-1
clone_size: -
v_call: TRBV6-5

cdr3_nt: TGTGCCAGCAGCTTAGGACAGGGTTTCAATGAGCAGTTCTTC
cdr3_aa: CASSLGQGFNEQFF
d_call: TRBD1
j_call: TRBJ2-1
clone_size: once
v_call: TRBV7-6

cdr3_nt: TGTGCCAGCAGCGTAGAGCACAGCCCTAACTATGGCTACACCTTC
cdr3_aa: CASSVEHSPNYGYTF
d_call: -
j_call: TRBJ1-2
clone_size: -
v_call: TRBV9

cdr3_nt: TGTGCCAGTAGTATAGGCCGACAGGGGTTAAGGCCTTTCTTT
cdr3_aa: CASSIGRQGLRPFF
d_call: TRBD1
j_call: TRBJ1-1
clone_size: once
v_call: TRBV19

cdr3_nt: TGTGCCAGTAGTTCGGGTTTCGCCTACAATGAGCAGTTCTTC
cdr3_aa: CASSSGFAYNEQFF
d_call: -
j_call: TRBJ2-1
clone_size: -
v_call: TRBV19

cdr3_nt: TGTGCCATCAGTGAGTTCGGCCCCTCTCTAGCGGGGGGATACAATGAGCAGTTCTTC
cdr3_aa: CAISEFGPSLAGGYNEQFF
d_call: TRBD2
j_call: TRBJ2-1
clone_size: -
v_call: TRBV10-3

cdr3_nt: TGTGCCAGCAGTTTACGAGGGGGGGCCCAGACCCAGTACTTC
cdr3_aa: CASSLRGGAQTQYF
d_call: -
j_call: TRBJ2-5
clone_size: -
v_call: TRBV27

cdr3_nt: TGTGCCAACAATGGGGGGGCCTTAGGAGAGACCCAGTACTTC
cdr3_aa: CANNGGALGETQYF
d_call: -
j_call: TRBJ2-5
clone_size: -
v_call: TRBV6-5

cdr3_nt: TGTGCCAGCAGCGTGGGGGGGACTAGCGGGCTCCAAGAGACCCAGTACTTC
cdr3_aa: CASSVGGTSGLQETQYF
d_call: TRBD2
j_call: TRBJ2-5
clone_size: -
v_call: TRBV9

cdr3_nt: TGTGCCAGCAGGAACAGGGTTGTCTATGGCTACACCTTC
cdr3_aa: CASRNRVVYGYTF
d_call: -
j_call: TRBJ1-2
clone_size: -
v_call: TRBV2

cdr3_nt: TGTGCCAGCAGGATCTCTGCGGGTACTGGAAACACCATATATTTT
cdr3_aa: CASRISAGTGNTIYF
d_call: -
j_call: TRBJ1-3
clone_size: -
v_call: TRBV2

cdr3_nt: TGTGCCAGCAGCGTAGACAGGGACGGATCACCCCTCCACTTT
cdr3_aa: CASSVDRDGSPLHF
d_call: -
j_call: TRBJ1-6
clone_size: -
v_call: TRBV9

cdr3_nt: TGTGCCAGCAGTTGGCAGGGGTTGGGCACTGAAGCTTTCTTT
cdr3_aa: CASSWQGLGTEAFF
d_call: -
j_call: TRBJ1-1
clone_size: -
v_call: TRBV6-5

cdr3_nt: TGTGCCAGCAGTAGGACAGGGACAGATGGCTACACCTTC
cdr3_aa: CASSRTGTDGYTF
d_call: TRBD1
j_call: TRBJ1-2
clone_size: -
v_call: TRBV12-3/TRBV12-4

cdr3_nt: TGCGCCAGCAGCTTGGGTCCCTCGGGCGAGCAGTACTTC
cdr3_aa: CASSLGPSGEQYF
d_call: -
j_call: TRBJ2-7
clone_size: -
v_call: TRBV5-1

cdr3_nt: TGTGCCAGCAGCGTAGATGGCCTTAGCAATCAGCCCCAGCATTTT
cdr3_aa: CASSVDGLSNQPQHF
d_call: -
j_call: TRBJ1-5
clone_size: -
v_call: TRBV9

cdr3_nt: TGTGCTAGTGGTTTGGGGTCGTCCTCAGGGAGGTTTTGGAGCAATCAGCCCCAGCATTTT
cdr3_aa: CASGLGSSSGRFWSNQPQHF
d_call: -
j_call: TRBJ1-5
clone_size: -
v_call: TRBV12-5

cdr3_nt: TGCGCCAGCAGCCAGGCGTTTGGGCAGACTAATAATGAAAAACTGTTTTTT
cdr3_aa: CASSQAFGQTNNEKLFF
d_call: -
j_call: TRBJ1-4
clone_size: -
v_call: TRBV4-3

cdr3_nt: TGTGCCAGCAGTCTATCAGGGGGCGCCACGCTCTACGAGCAGTACTTC
cdr3_aa: CASSLSGGATLYEQYF
d_call: TRBD1
j_call: TRBJ2-7
clone_size: few
v_call: TRBV28

cdr3_nt: TGTGCCAGCTCACCATATGCAGGTTTCTCTGGAAACACCATATATTTT
cdr3_aa: CASSPYAGFSGNTIYF
d_call: -
j_call: TRBJ1-3
clone_size: -
v_call: TRBV18

cdr3_nt: TGTGCCAGCAGTTACTCGCCAGGTCCAGCGGCTGAAGCTTTCTTT
cdr3_aa: CASSYSPGPAAEAFF
d_call: -
j_call: TRBJ1-1
clone_size: -
v_call: TRBV6-5

cdr3_nt: TGTGCCAGCAGTTCCGGTTGGGAGCAGTACTTC
cdr3_aa: CASSSGWEQYF
d_call: -
j_call: TRBJ2-7
clone_size: -
v_call: TRBV6-5

cdr3_nt: TGTGCCATCAGCAGAGACAGGCTGAACACTGAAGCTTTCTTT
cdr3_aa: CAISRDRLNTEAFF
d_call: -
j_call: TRBJ1-1
clone_size: -
v_call: TRBV10-3

cdr3_nt: TGTGCCAGCAGCGTAGGTAGCGGGGGTATGGAGACCCAGTACTTC
cdr3_aa: CASSVGSGGMETQYF
d_call: TRBD2
j_call: TRBJ2-5
clone_size: -
v_call: TRBV3-1/TRBV3-2